These 12 T cell receptor beta chains were sequenced from one sample in a study of CD4+ T cells in melanoma. Libraries were prepared by immunoSEQ multiplex PCR; TCRdb keeps only in-frame clonotypes and omits some of them. The profile shows fewer than 11,000 clones, roughly 78% of them singletons. The sample consisted of cells from a culture (not recorded whether cultured in vitro). The receptors here all came from a human donor with melanoma.

The genes are TRBV6-5 and TRBJ1-3; TRBD1 matches 7 bases. From germline, CDR1 is MNHEY and CDR2 SVGAGI. The length of the CDR3 is 14 residues. The ends lost 6 bases at V and 1 base at J; junction bases unmatched: 3. The CDR3 spells CASRSRGSGNTIYF. In nucleotides, the CDR3 is TGTGCCAGCAGAAGCAGGGGGTCTGGAAACACCATATATTTT.

This chain joins TRBV29-1 and TRBJ2-7; D not resolved. V shed 0 bases and J shed 2 bases, with 11 bases lying between them. The CDR3 spans 14 residues. CDR1 and CDR2 (germline): SQVTM, ANQGSEA. The CDR3 coding sequence is TGCAGCGTTGAAGACAGCGAGAGTCCCTACGAGCAGTACTTC. Translation: CSVEDSESPYEQYF.

The chain recombines TRBV29-1 with TRBJ2-1; D is possibly TRBD1 (6 bases). CDR1 is SQVTM and CDR2 is ANQGSEA in the germline V gene. CDR3 length equals 14 residues. Trimming took 4 bases from V and 5 from J, leaving 15 bases between them. The CDR3, as DNA: TGCAGCGTTGGGGCAGGGGTCATCGACAATGAGCAGTTCTTC. This translates into CSVGAGVIDNEQFF.

The V call is TRBV18, the J call TRBJ1-2; weak D call: TRBD1 (6 bases). Germline V CDR1 and CDR2: KGHSH, LQKENI. Trimming took 6 bases from V and 5 from J, leaving 13 bases between them. This CDR3 region has 13 residues. The CDR3 region is CASSSTGTYGYTF. The CDR3 DNA is TGTGCCAGCTCGTCCACAGGGACTTATGGCTACACCTTC.

V gene TRBV7-9 combines with J gene TRBJ2-1, with 9 positions matching TRBD1. Unmatched junction bases numbered 14, after V lost 4 bases and J lost 1 base. The CDR3 length is 19 residues. Germline V gene lookup returns CDR1 SEHNR and CDR2 FQNEAQ (reference sequence). In nucleotides, the CDR3 is TGTGCCAGCAGCTCGTCCGGGACAGGGTCATCGGGGTCCTACAATGAGCAGTTCTTC. Translating it yields CASSSSGTGSSGSYNEQFF.

This chain connects TRBV3-1 (or the pseudogene TRBV3-2) to TRBJ2-3; D unresolved. V lost 4 bases, J lost 4 bases, and 9 bases lay in between. Germline values: CDR1 LGHDT, CDR2 YNNKEL (reference sequence). This CDR3 has 13 residues. The CDR3 DNA follows: TGTGCCAGCAGCCCCAGTGGCTCAGATACGCAGTATTTT. Its protein product is CASSPSGSDTQYF.

This clone was recorded only once. The chain employs TRBV7-9 and TRBJ1-6, with D unresolved. CDR3 length: 13 amino acids. V dropped 4 bases and J dropped 8 bases, with 9 bases sitting between them. Germline lookup yields CDR1 SEHNR and CDR2 FQNEAQ (reference sequence). The CDR3 DNA reads as TGTGCCAGCAGCTCTAGGTGGGATTCACCCCTCCACTTT. Amino acid sequence: CASSSRWDSPLHF.

This chain joins TRBV6-6 and TRBJ2-1; TRBD1 is a possible D gene (6 bases). The germline V gene encodes CDR1 MNHNY and CDR2 SVGAGI (reference sequence). V was cut by 5 bases and J by 0 bases, with 17 bases left in between. The CDR3 length is 17 residues. DNA for the CDR3: TGTGCCAGCAGTCCTACGAGCCCCAGGGGCTCCTACAATGAGCAGTTCTTC. Protein product: CASSPTSPRGSYNEQFF.

This clone turned up a few times. V and J are TRBV5-5 and TRBJ1-1; 10 bases agree with TRBD1. J was trimmed by 5 bases and V by 5 bases; bases with no gene match: 6. CDR1 is SGHKS, CDR2 YYEKEE, per germline (reference sequence). CDR3 size: 14 residues. The CDR3 here is CASRYDRGRTEAFF. The CDR3 DNA is TGTGCCAGCAGATATGACAGGGGGCGAACTGAAGCTTTCTTT.

The rearrangement joins TRBV19 to TRBJ2-1, with D perhaps given as TRBD1 or TRBD2 (6 bases each). V lost 4 bases to trimming and J lost 0 bases, with 10 bases between them. The CDR3 runs 15 residues. Germline assignment: CDR1 LNHDA and CDR2 SQIVND (reference sequence). The CDR3 here is CASSRGGISYNEQFF. Here the CDR3 DNA reads TGTGCCAGTAGTAGAGGGGGGATCTCCTACAATGAGCAGTTCTTC.

This chain uses TRBV14 with TRBJ1-4, with D perhaps TRBD1 (6 bases). The CDR3 has 16 amino acids. Trimming stripped 4 bases from V and 8 bases from J, with 20 bases between. Germline V gives CDR1 SGHDN, CDR2 FVKESK. CDR3 sequence reads: CASSLTTGSGLEKLFF. CDR3 coding DNA: TGTGCCAGCAGCCTTACCACAGGGTCCGGACTGGAAAAACTGTTTTTT.

In nucleotides, the CDR3 is TGTGCCAGCAGCCAAGTGAACGGGGGGGCGGGCTTCTTC. Its protein is CASSQVNGGAGFF. This chain connects TRBV3-1 (or the pseudogene TRBV3-2) to TRBJ2-1; TRBD2 agrees at 8 bases. This CDR3 is 13 amino acids long. The V gene's germline CDR1 is LGHDT and CDR2 YNNKEL (reference sequence). After removal of 1 base from V and 16 bases from J, the junction contained 9 bases not matched to a gene.